These T cell receptor beta chains were read from a single sample in a study of cytomegalovirus exposure and HLA in healthy donors. Clones were read by immunoSEQ multiplex PCR, and TCRdb kept only the in-frame ones, dropping some. The sample yields some 250,000 clones, around 76% seen once. Sequences were obtained from PBMCs. The receptors shown here come from a woman between 35 and 50 years old in good health and CMV-seropositive. Each CDR3 is given without its conserved first and last residue. Clone size is given for some rows only: seen once, a few or many times, or a class if the clone is expanded.

CDR3aa	v_gene	j_gene	abundance
ASSLILTGLNTEAF	TRBV7-9	TRBJ1-1	-
ASSVDRGLEQY	TRBV9	-	-
ASSSGTGRNNEQF	TRBV27	TRBJ2-1	-
AWSGAASITGELF	TRBV30	TRBJ2-2	-
ASSPGTSGREETQY	TRBV9	TRBJ2-5	-
ASSQDLAGRSYEQY	TRBV4-3	TRBJ2-7	-
ASSDSGSWGYNEQF	TRBV6-1	TRBJ2-1	-
ASSFDSGLNEQF	TRBV7-9	TRBJ2-1	-
ASSRVGAGGANTQY	TRBV18	TRBJ2-3	-
ASSVGDLDEKLF	TRBV9	TRBJ1-4	-
ASSYGTANYGYT	TRBV6-5	TRBJ1-2	-
ASSSTGGRTEAF	TRBV7-2	TRBJ1-1	-
ASSYGPGSQPQH	TRBV6-5	TRBJ1-5	-
ASSSTDRANTGELF	TRBV5-1	TRBJ2-2	-
ASSRPPGRQGLAKNIQY	TRBV21-1	TRBJ2-4	-
ASTSSSYNEQF	TRBV2	TRBJ2-1	-
ASSIVWDRGVSEQY	TRBV7-2	TRBJ2-7	-
ASSQDTNQPQH	TRBV7-9	TRBJ1-5	-
ASSYGTSVYNEQF	TRBV7-9	TRBJ2-1	-
ASSSAPPETAYEQY	TRBV28	TRBJ2-7	-
ASSLEQLSTDTQY	TRBV5-1	TRBJ2-3	few
ASSELAATNEKLF	TRBV2	TRBJ1-4	-
AWRIGTGAIAF	TRBV30	TRBJ1-1	-
ASSLGGVYGYT	TRBV5-4	TRBJ1-2	once
ASSDDRGLDTQY	TRBV2	TRBJ2-3	-
ASSEESARTGWDTEAF	TRBV2	TRBJ1-1	-
SVERSGQGGTGELF	TRBV29-1	TRBJ2-2	-
ASPPGGAKTYEQY	TRBV6-1	TRBJ2-7	-
ASSPRTGLLNTEAF	TRBV5-4	TRBJ1-1	once
ASSISGGVGYT	TRBV9	TRBJ1-2	-
ASRGWGQGHPEAF	TRBV6-1	TRBJ1-1	-
ASSLVTAGLEQY	TRBV7-9	TRBJ2-7	-
ASSIPGSGANVLT	TRBV19	TRBJ2-6	-
ASSKLAGGYEQY	TRBV9	TRBJ2-7	-
ASSSGTSNEQF	TRBV27	TRBJ2-1	-
ASTDDSYNEQF	TRBV6-5	TRBJ2-1	-
ASSQNGGGPYNSPLH	TRBV4-1	TRBJ1-6	-
ASGLGQGGYGYT	TRBV12-5	TRBJ1-2	-
ASSISGTAGEQY	TRBV19	TRBJ2-7	-
ASSLLPDRGLEAF	TRBV7-2	TRBJ1-1	-
ASSLDSEVYNEQF	TRBV7-7	TRBJ2-1	once
ASSLADGEDSYEQY	TRBV5-6	TRBJ2-7	few
ASSETRGTGQAEAF	TRBV10-1	TRBJ1-1	-
ATAGLAGDEQY	TRBV19	TRBJ2-7	-
ASSPILGQGSYEQY	TRBV18	TRBJ2-7	few
ASSLDQGASPLH	TRBV5-4	TRBJ1-6	-
ASSRDSNYGYT	TRBV6-5	TRBJ1-2	-
ASSLVQGEETQY	TRBV5-1	TRBJ2-5	-
ASTSPGQTNYGYT	TRBV6-6	TRBJ1-2	once
ASSQDKGPDNEQF	TRBV4-2	TRBJ2-1	-
ASSFDSNTGELF	TRBV7-2	TRBJ2-2	-
ASSWTDEQY	TRBV7-9	TRBJ2-7	few
ASSLLAGGYNEQF	TRBV14	TRBJ2-1	once
ASSPQGAQDEQY	TRBV7-2	TRBJ2-7	-
ASSQSPGQGAYEQY	TRBV4-1	-	once